The source of this T cell receptor beta chain is a study of neoadjuvant anti-PD-1 for oral cavity cancer. Study background: Non-progressing patients received a fourth nivolumab dose near day 43, then surgery on days 50-56. Study results and caveats: After neoadjuvant nivolumab, PBMC T cell clonality was significantly higher in non-responders than responders.

Note on this clone: The antigen is unknown.

Germline CDR1 and CDR2: MNHEY and SMNVEV (reference sequence). The CDR3 is 15 amino acids. V lost 0 bases, J lost 0 bases, and 8 bases lay in between. The protocol was immunoSEQ multiplex PCR, while the TCRdb copy is restricted to in-frame clones and leaves out a portion. This sample has some 8,200 clones, with roughly 70% found just once. Time point: after neoadjuvant nivolumab, at surgical resection. Stage II-IVA oral cavity squamous cell carcinoma was new and untreated by systemic or radiation therapy. Blood cells were analyzed directly, without culture or expansion. The sequencing used PBMCs, collected after nivolumab (anti-PD-1) treatment. The source of this sequence is a person aged 35-80 years with oral cavity squamous cell carcinoma. V usage is TRBV27 and J usage is TRBJ1-1; unclear D gene. The CDR3 bases are TGTGCCAGCAGTTTATCTGGCGGGGTGAACACTGAAGCTTTCTTT. Protein product: CASSLSGGVNTEAFF.